This T cell receptor (beta chain) was observed in a study of low-dose radiotherapy and immunotherapy resistance in tumors. Study-level information: Doses delivered to Cohort 2 were 1 Gy per fraction every two weeks, amounting to 13 Gy over 26 weeks. Intravenous ipilimumab 1 mg/kg every six weeks was given with nivolumab 240 mg every two weeks. One day before radiation and immunotherapy, intravenous cyclophosphamide 200 mg/m2 was administered, with this repeated every two weeks.

This clonotype came up many times. The germline V gene encodes CDR1 SQVTM and CDR2 ANQGSEA. V was pared by 3 bases and J by 9 bases, with 13 bases between. This CDR3 contains 12 residues. First-strand cDNA used TRAV- and TRBV-specific primers, covering alpha and beta chains. TCRs were amplified for roughly 22 PCR cycles with a constant-region primer and V-primer adapter. TCRdb re-called the reads with MiXCR, one entry per CDR3 protein. The sample contains 85,000 to 100,000 distinct CDR3 sequences, 9.4% of which appear only once. Time point reported: before trial treatment. Advanced solid tumors without tumor-infiltrating lymphocytes were required for inclusion.

The chain carries TRBV29-1 and TRBJ2-3; unclear D gene. The sample in question was PBMCs, obtained before treatment. This receptor was obtained from a male donor with prostate cancer. This chain's CDR3 is CSVDFASHTQYF. The CDR3 coding sequence is TGCAGCGTTGATTTTGCCAGCCACACGCAGTATTTT.